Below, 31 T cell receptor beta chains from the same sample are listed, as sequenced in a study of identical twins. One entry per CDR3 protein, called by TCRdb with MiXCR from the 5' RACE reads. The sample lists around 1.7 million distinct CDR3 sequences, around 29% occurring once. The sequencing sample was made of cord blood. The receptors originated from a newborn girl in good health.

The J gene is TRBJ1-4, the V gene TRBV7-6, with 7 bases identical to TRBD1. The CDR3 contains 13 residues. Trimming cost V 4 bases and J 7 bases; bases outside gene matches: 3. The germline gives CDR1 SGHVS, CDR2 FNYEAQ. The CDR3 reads CASSSNRGEKLFF. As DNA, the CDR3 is TGTGCCAGCAGCTCAAACAGGGGTGAAAAACTGTTTTTT.

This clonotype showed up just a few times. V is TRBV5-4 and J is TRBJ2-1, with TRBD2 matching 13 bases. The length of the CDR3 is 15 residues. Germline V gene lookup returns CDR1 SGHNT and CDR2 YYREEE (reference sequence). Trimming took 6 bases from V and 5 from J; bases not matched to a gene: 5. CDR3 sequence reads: CASTFGTSGNNEQFF. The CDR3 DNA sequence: TGTGCCAGCACCTTCGGGACTAGCGGGAACAATGAGCAGTTCTTC. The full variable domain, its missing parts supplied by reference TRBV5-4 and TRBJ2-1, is ETGVTQSPTHLIKTRGQQVTLRCSSQSGHNTVSWYQQALGQGPQFIFQYYREEENGRGNFPPRFSGLQFPNYSSELNVNALELDDSALYLCASTFGTSGNNEQFFGPGTRLTVL.

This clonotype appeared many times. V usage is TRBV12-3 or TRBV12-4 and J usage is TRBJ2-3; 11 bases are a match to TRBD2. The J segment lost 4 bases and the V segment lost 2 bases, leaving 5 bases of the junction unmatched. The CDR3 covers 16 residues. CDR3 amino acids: CASSLLAGGLADTQYF. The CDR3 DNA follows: TGTGCCAGCAGTTTACTAGCGGGGGGTCTCGCAGATACGCAGTATTTT.

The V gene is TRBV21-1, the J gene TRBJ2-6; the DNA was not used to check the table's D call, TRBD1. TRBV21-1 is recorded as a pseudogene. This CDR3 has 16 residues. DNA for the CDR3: TGTGCCAGCAGCAAAGATGGGACACGTGGGGCCAGCGTCCTGACTTTC. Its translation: CASSKDGTRGASVLTF.

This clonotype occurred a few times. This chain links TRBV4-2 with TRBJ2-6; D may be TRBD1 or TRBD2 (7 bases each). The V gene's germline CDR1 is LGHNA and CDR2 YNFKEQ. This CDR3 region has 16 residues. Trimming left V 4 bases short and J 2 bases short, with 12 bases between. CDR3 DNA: TGTGCCAGCAGCCCGGCAGGGGGGGCTGGGGCCAACGTCCTGACTTTC. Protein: CASSPAGGAGANVLTF.

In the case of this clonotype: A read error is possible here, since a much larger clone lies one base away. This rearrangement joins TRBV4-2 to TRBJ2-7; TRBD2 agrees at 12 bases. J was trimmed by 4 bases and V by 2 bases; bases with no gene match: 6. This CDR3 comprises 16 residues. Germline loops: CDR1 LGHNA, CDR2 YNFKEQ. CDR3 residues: CASSQPGGLAGYEQYF. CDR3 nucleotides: TGTGCCAGCAGCCAACCAGGGGGACTAGCGGGTTACGAGCAGTACTTC.

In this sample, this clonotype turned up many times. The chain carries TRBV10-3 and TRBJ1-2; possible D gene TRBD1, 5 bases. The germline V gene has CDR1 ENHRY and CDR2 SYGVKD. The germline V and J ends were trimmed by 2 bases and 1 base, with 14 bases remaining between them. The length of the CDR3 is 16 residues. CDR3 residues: CAISEGDFGLNYGYTF. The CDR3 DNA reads TGTGCCATCAGTGAGGGGGACTTCGGCCTTAACTATGGCTACACCTTC.

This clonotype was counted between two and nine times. The CDR3 loop is CASSEDRGIYGYTF. The DNA for the CDR3 is TGTGCCAGCAGTGAGGACAGGGGTATCTATGGCTACACCTTC. The V and J genes are TRBV2 and TRBJ1-2; 9 positions match TRBD1. The CDR3 length is 14 residues. The trim removed 3 bases at V and 4 bases at J, leaving 3 bases unmatched. Germline values: CDR1 SNHLY, CDR2 FYNNEI.

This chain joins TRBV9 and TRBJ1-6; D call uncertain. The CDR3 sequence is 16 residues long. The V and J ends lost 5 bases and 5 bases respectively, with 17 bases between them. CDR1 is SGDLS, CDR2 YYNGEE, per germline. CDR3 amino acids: CASRPPGFGDNSPLHF. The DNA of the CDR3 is TGTGCCAGCAGGCCACCGGGATTCGGCGATAATTCACCCCTCCACTTT.

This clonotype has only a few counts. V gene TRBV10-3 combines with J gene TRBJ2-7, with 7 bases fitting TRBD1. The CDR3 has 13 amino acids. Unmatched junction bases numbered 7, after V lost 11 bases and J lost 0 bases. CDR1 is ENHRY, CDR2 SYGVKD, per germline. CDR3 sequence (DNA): TGTGCCTCCGGGGACAGCCTCTCCTACGAGCAGTACTTC. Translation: CASGDSLSYEQYF.

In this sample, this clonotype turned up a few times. CDR3 amino acids: CASTRERLNYGYTF. CDR3 bases: TGTGCCAGCACCCGGGAGCGACTGAACTATGGCTACACCTTC. This chain joins TRBV6-6 and TRBJ1-2; D remains ambiguous. The germline V gene has CDR1 MNHNY and CDR2 SVGAGI (reference sequence). The V end was cut by 7 bases, the J end by 2 bases, with 14 bases between. This CDR3 is 14 amino acids long.

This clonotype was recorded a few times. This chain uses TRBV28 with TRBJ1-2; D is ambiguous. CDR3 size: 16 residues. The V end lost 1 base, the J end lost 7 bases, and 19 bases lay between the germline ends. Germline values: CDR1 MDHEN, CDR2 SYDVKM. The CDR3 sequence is CASSLSSRGAGSGYTF. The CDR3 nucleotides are TGTGCCAGCAGTTTATCGTCTCGAGGCGCCGGCTCTGGCTACACCTTC.

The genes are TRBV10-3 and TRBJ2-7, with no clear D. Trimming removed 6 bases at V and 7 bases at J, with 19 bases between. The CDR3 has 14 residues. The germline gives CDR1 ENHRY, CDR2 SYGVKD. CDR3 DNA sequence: TGTGCCATCAGCTTACGTTACTCCTACAATGAGCAGTACTTC. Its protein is CAISLRYSYNEQYF.

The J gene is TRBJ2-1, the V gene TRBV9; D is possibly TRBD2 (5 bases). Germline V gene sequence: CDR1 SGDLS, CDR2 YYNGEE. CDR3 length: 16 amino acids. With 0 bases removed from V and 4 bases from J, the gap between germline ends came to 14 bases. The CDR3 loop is CASSVVSGVGYNEQFF. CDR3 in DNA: TGTGCCAGCAGCGTAGTTTCCGGGGTTGGATACAATGAGCAGTTCTTC.

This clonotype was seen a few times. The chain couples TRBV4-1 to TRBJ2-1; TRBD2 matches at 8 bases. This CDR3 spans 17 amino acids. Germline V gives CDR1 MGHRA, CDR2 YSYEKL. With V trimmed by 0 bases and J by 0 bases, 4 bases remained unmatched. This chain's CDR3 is CASSQETSASSYNEQFF. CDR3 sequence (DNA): TGCGCCAGCAGCCAAGAGACTAGCGCCAGCTCCTACAATGAGCAGTTCTTC.

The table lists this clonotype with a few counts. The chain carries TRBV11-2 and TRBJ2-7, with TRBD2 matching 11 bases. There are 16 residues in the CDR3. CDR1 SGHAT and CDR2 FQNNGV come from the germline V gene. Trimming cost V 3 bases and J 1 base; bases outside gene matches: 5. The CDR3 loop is CASSFRGLAESYEQYF. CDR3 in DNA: TGTGCCAGCAGCTTTAGGGGACTAGCGGAATCCTACGAGCAGTACTTC.

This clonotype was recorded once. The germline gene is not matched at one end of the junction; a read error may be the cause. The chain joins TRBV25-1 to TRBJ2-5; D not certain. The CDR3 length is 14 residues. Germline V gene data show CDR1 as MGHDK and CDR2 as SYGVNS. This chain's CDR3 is CASSEPEGQETRYF. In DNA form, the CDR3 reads TGTGCCAGCAGTGAACCCGAAGGCCAGGAGACCCGGTACTTC.

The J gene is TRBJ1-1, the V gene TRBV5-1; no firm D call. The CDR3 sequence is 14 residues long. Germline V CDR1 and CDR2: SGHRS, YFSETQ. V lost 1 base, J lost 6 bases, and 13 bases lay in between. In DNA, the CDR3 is TGCGCCAGCAGCTTGCCGGAGCTGACTTCTGAAGCTTTCTTT. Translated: CASSLPELTSEAFF.

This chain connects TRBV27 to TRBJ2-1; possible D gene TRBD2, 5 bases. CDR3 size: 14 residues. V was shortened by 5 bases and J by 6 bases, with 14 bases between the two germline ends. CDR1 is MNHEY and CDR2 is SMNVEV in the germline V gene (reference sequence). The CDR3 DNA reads TGTGCCAGCAGTCCCACCACTAGTCCCAATGAGCAGTTCTTC. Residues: CASSPTTSPNEQFF.

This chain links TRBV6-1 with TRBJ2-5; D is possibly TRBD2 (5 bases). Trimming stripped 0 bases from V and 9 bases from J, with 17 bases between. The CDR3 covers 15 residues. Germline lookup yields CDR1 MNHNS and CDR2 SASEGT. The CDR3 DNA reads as TGTGCCAGCAGTGAAGCTATAGTAGTTACGGAGGCCCAGTACTTC. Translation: CASSEAIVVTEAQYF.

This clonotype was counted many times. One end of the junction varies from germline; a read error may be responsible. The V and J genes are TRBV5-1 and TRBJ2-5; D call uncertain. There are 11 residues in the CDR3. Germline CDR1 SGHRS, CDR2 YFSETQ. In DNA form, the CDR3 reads TGTGCCAGCAGTTTTGAGGAGACCCAGTACTTC. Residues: CASSFEETQYF.

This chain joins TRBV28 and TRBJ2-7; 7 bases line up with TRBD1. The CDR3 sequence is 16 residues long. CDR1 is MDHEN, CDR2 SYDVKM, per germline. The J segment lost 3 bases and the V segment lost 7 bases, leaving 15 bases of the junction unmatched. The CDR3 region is CASTPWETGRGYEQYF. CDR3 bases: TGTGCCAGCACTCCCTGGGAGACAGGGAGAGGCTACGAGCAGTACTTC.

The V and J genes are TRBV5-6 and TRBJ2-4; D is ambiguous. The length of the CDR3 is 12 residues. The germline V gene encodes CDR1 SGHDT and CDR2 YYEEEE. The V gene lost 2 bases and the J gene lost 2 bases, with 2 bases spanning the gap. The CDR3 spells CASSFSKNIQYF. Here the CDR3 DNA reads TGTGCCAGCAGCTTCTCCAAAAACATTCAGTACTTC.

CDR3 protein: CASSSPVAGAKNIQYF. CDR3 in DNA: TGTGCCAGCAGTTCTCCGGTGGCGGGGGCCAAAAACATTCAGTACTTC. This rearrangement joins TRBV28 to TRBJ2-4; tentative D call: TRBD2 (6 bases). CDR1 and CDR2 from the germline V gene are MDHEN and SYDVKM. V was pared by 4 bases and J by 1 base, with 14 bases between. The CDR3 has 16 residues.

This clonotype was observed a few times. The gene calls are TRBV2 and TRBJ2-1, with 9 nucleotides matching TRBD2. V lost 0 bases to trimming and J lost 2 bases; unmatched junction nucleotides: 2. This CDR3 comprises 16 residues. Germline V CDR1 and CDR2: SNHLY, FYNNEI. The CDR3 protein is CASSEAASGAYNEQFF. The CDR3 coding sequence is TGTGCCAGCAGTGAAGCGGCTAGCGGGGCCTACAATGAGCAGTTCTTC.

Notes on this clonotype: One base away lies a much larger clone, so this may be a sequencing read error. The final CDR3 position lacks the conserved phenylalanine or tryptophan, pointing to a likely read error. CDR3 nucleotide sequence: TGTGCCAGCAGCCAGCCTACTAGCGGGCCCTACAATGAGCAGTTCGTC. It specifies CASSQPTSGPYNEQFV. V is TRBV3-1 and J is TRBJ2-1; 9 bases match TRBD2. The CDR3 consists of 16 residues. CDR1 and CDR2 (germline): LGHDT, YNNKEL (reference sequence). The trim removed 3 bases at V and 2 bases at J, leaving 5 bases unmatched.

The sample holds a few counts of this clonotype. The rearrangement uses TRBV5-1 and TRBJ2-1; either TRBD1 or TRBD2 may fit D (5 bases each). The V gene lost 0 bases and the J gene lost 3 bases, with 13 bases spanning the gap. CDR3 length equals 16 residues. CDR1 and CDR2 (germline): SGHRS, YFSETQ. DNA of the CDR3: TGCGCCAGCAGCTTGGGGGGGACGGCCGGCTACAATGAGCAGTTCTTC. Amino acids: CASSLGGTAGYNEQFF.

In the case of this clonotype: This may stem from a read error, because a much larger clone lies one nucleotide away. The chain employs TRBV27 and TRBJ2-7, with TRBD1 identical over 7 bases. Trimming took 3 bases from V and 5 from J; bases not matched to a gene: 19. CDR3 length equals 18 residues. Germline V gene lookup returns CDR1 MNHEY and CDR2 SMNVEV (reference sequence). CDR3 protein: CASSFNALATGSRHEQYF. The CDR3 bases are TGTGCCAGCAGTTTTAACGCACTTGCGACAGGGTCGCGCCACGAGCAGTACTTC.

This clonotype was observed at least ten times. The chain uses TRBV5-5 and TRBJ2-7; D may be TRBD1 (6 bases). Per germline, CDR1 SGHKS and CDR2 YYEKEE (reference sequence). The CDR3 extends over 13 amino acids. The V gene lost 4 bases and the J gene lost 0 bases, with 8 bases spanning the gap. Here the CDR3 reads CASSRGFSYEQYF. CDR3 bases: TGTGCCAGCAGCAGGGGGTTCTCCTACGAGCAGTACTTC. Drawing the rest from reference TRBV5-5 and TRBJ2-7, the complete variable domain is DAGVTQSPTHLIKTRGQQVTLRCSPISGHKSVSWYQQVLGQGPQFIFQYYEKEERGRGNFPDRFSARQFPNYSSELNVNALLLGDSALYLCASSRGFSYEQYFGPGTRLTVT.

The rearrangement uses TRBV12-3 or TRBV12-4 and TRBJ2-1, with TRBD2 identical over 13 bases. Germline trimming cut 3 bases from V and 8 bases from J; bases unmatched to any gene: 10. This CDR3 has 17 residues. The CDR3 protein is CASSFAGTSGAVDEQFF. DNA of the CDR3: TGTGCCAGCAGTTTTGCCGGGACTAGCGGGGCGGTGGATGAGCAGTTCTTC.

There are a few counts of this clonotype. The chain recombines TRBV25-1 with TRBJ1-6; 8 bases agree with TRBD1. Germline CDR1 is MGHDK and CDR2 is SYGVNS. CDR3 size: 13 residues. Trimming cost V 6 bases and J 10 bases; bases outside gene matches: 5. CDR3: CASRSTGGSPLHF. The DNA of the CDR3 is TGTGCCAGCAGATCAACAGGGGGATCACCCCTCCACTTT.